The 21 T cell receptor beta chains below come from one sample, sequenced in a study of blood T cell repertoires in COVID-19. Using immunoSEQ multiplex PCR, the repertoire was profiled, and TCRdb retains in-frame clones only, with some absent. The sample lists hundreds of thousands of clones; 88% were seen once. The sequenced material came from PBMCs or T cells enriched from blood (not recorded which). The source of these receptors is a woman aged 45-60 years with acute COVID-19.

V and J are TRBV27 and TRBJ1-2; 7 positions match TRBD1. Trimming took 2 bases from V and 6 from J; bases not matched to a gene: 9. Germline lookup yields CDR1 MNHEY and CDR2 SMNVEV (reference sequence). CDR3 length equals 15 residues. The CDR3 region is CASSLNPGQIDGYTF. CDR3 DNA: TGTGCCAGCAGTTTAAATCCGGGACAGATTGATGGCTACACCTTC.

V gene TRBV30 combines with J gene TRBJ1-2, with TRBD1 matching over 8 bases. This CDR3 is 14 amino acids long. The trim removed 2 bases at V and 2 bases at J, leaving 4 bases unmatched. Germline V gives CDR1 GTSNPN, CDR2 SVGIG (reference sequence). CDR3 amino acids: CAWSLGQGNYGYTF. DNA for the CDR3: TGTGCCTGGAGTCTCGGACAGGGAAACTATGGCTACACCTTC.

The chain links TRBV6-2 or TRBV6-3 to TRBJ1-1, with D uncertain. There are 14 residues in the CDR3. V gave up 2 bases and J gave up 1 base, with 8 bases separating them. Per the germline V gene, CDR1 is MNHEY and CDR2 is SVGEGT. CDR3 DNA: TGTGCCAGCAGTTACGGAGAGGGGAACACTGAAGCTTTCTTT. Translating it yields CASSYGEGNTEAFF.

The V gene is TRBV7-9, the J gene TRBJ2-3, with D perhaps TRBD1 (6 bases). With 5 bases removed from V and 6 bases from J, the gap between germline ends came to 18 bases. The CDR3 totals 15 residues. Germline CDR1 SEHNR, CDR2 FQNEAQ (reference sequence). The DNA of the CDR3 is TGTGCCAGCAGCCTAAAGGGGGATCTGCGGGATACGCAGTATTTT. Protein: CASSLKGDLRDTQYF.

The chain has TRBV30 and TRBJ1-4, with 7 bases identical to TRBD1. V gave up 8 bases and J gave up 7 bases; unmatched junction bases: 10. This CDR3 region has 13 residues. The V gene's germline CDR1 is GTSNPN and CDR2 SVGIG (reference sequence). The CDR3 protein is CARTTGLSEKLFF. The CDR3 bases are TGTGCCCGTACGACAGGGTTAAGTGAAAAACTGTTTTTT.

J is TRBJ1-2 and V is TRBV7-3; 8 bases align to TRBD1. CDR1 and CDR2 from the germline V gene are SGHTA and FQGTGA. CDR3 length: 13 residues. V shed 5 bases and J 3 bases; nucleotides not matched to a gene: 2. CDR3 nucleotides: TGTGCCAGCAGCCCGGACAGGGACTATGGCTACACCTTC. Translation: CASSPDRDYGYTF.

The genes are TRBV6-1 and TRBJ1-1, with 8 bases that match TRBD1. CDR3 length: 15 residues. The V segment lost 3 bases and the J segment 6 bases; nucleotides outside the gene matches: 9. Germline CDR1 and CDR2: MNHNS and SASEGT. The CDR3 is CASSESGTGESEAFF. The CDR3 DNA is TGTGCCAGCAGTGAGTCCGGGACAGGAGAGTCTGAAGCTTTCTTT.

The chain couples TRBV10-3 to TRBJ2-1; the D is unclear. The germline V gene has CDR1 ENHRY and CDR2 SYGVKD. This CDR3 contains 14 residues. The ends were cut back, 7 bases at V and 9 bases at J, with 19 bases in the middle. In nucleotides, the CDR3 is TGTGCCATCAAAGTTGCGTCGGGTGATGGTGAGCAGTTCTTC. It codes for CAIKVASGDGEQFF.

This clone was counted between two and nine times. The rearrangement uses TRBV5-4 and TRBJ1-1; perhaps TRBD1 as D (5 bases). The CDR3 runs 12 residues. Germline lookup yields CDR1 SGHNT and CDR2 YYREEE (reference sequence). Trimming took 4 bases from V and 5 from J, leaving 9 bases between them. CDR3 sequence: CASSAGWTEAFF. The CDR3, as DNA: TGTGCCAGCAGCGCAGGGTGGACTGAAGCTTTCTTT.

V gene TRBV18 combines with J gene TRBJ1-5; 10 bases are shared with TRBD1. The CDR3 runs to 17 residues. Germline V gives CDR1 KGHSH, CDR2 LQKENI. Trimming at V came to 5 bases and at J to 5 bases, leaving 12 bases not matched to a gene. CDR3 in amino acids: CASSINSPGQGHQPQHF. CDR3 DNA: TGTGCCAGCTCAATAAACTCACCGGGACAGGGGCATCAGCCCCAGCATTTT. Full variable domain (missing parts from reference TRBV18 and TRBJ1-5): NAGVMQNPRHLVRRRGQEARLRCSPMKGHSHVYWYRQLPEEGLKFMVYLQKENIIDESGMPKERFSAEFPKEGPSILRIQQVVRGDSAAYFCASSINSPGQGHQPQHFGDGTRLSIL.

The chain links TRBV11-1 to TRBJ2-5, with 11 bases fitting TRBD1. Trimming took 6 bases from V and 8 from J; bases not matched to a gene: 8. CDR1 SGHAT and CDR2 FQDESV come from the germline V gene (reference sequence). The CDR3 contains 14 residues. CDR3 in amino acids: CASRSTDRGQTQYF. CDR3 bases: TGTGCCAGCAGATCTACGGACAGGGGGCAAACCCAGTACTTC.

The chain employs TRBV9 and TRBJ2-2; 8 bases are a match to TRBD2. CDR1 SGDLS and CDR2 YYNGEE come from the germline V gene. CDR3 length: 18 residues. V lost 3 bases and J lost 0; bases outside the gene matches: 10. The CDR3 spells CASSGTSGLLANTGELFF. Here the CDR3 DNA reads TGTGCCAGCAGCGGCACTAGCGGCCTTCTCGCGAACACCGGGGAGCTGTTTTTT.

This rearrangement joins TRBV19 to TRBJ1-5; tentatively, D is TRBD1 (6 bases). The CDR3 has 16 residues. The V gene lost 1 base and the J gene lost 1 base, with 11 bases spanning the gap. Germline values: CDR1 LNHDA, CDR2 SQIVND (reference sequence). The CDR3 protein is CASSIAGGPSNQPQHF. CDR3 in DNA: TGTGCCAGTAGTATAGCCGGGGGGCCGAGCAATCAGCCCCAGCATTTT.

This clone turned up a few times. The rearrangement uses TRBV9 and TRBJ2-3; D is perhaps TRBD2 (5 bases). This CDR3 is 16 amino acids long. Germline V gene lookup returns CDR1 SGDLS and CDR2 YYNGEE. V was cut by 4 bases and J by 1 base, with 16 bases left in between. The CDR3 spells CASSPRERRGTDTQYF. CDR3 coding DNA: TGTGCCAGCAGCCCGAGGGAGCGGAGAGGCACAGATACGCAGTATTTT.

The V gene is TRBV29-1, the J gene TRBJ1-2; D perhaps matches TRBD1 (6 bases). Per germline, CDR1 SQVTM and CDR2 ANQGSEA. This CDR3 contains 13 residues. The ends were cut back, 4 bases at V and 3 bases at J, with 12 bases in the middle. The CDR3 protein is CSVVGGPDYGYTF. CDR3 sequence (DNA): TGCAGCGTTGTAGGGGGACCCGACTATGGCTACACCTTC.

The V gene is TRBV2, the J gene TRBJ1-5; 11 bases fit TRBD1. V dropped 5 bases and J dropped 4; count of bases not matched to a gene: 7. This CDR3 contains 16 residues. Germline V gene sequence: CDR1 SNHLY, CDR2 FYNNEI. The CDR3 DNA follows: TGTGCCAGCAGTACCGGGACAGGGGGGGGTAATCAGCCCCAGCATTTT. It encodes CASSTGTGGGNQPQHF.

The chain couples TRBV7-3 to TRBJ1-1, with unresolved D. The V end was cut by 2 bases, the J end by 3 bases, with 7 bases between. This CDR3 has 13 residues. The germline CDR1 and CDR2 sequences are SGHTA and FQGTGA. The CDR3 DNA reads TGTGCCAGCAGCTTAGTGGAGTACACTGAAGCTTTCTTT. It specifies CASSLVEYTEAFF.

The chain uses TRBV10-1 and TRBJ2-1; no firm D call. Trimming took off 4 bases at V and 6 bases at J, with 7 bases between the two ends. The CDR3 loop spans 12 amino acids. The germline V gene encodes CDR1 WNHNN and CDR2 SYGVQD (reference sequence). The CDR3 reads CASSGQFNEQFF. CDR3 in DNA: TGCGCCAGCAGTGGGCAGTTCAATGAGCAGTTCTTC.

The chain recombines TRBV19 with TRBJ2-1, with 10 positions matching TRBD2. V gave up 2 bases and J gave up 7 bases; unmatched junction bases: 2. The CDR3 has 14 residues. The germline V gene has CDR1 LNHDA and CDR2 SQIVND (reference sequence). The CDR3 here is CASSIRTSGNEQFF. CDR3 bases: TGTGCCAGTAGTATAAGGACTAGCGGTAATGAGCAGTTCTTC.

V gene TRBV11-3 combines with J gene TRBJ2-2, with 8 bases aligning to TRBD2. The CDR3 is 15 residues long. V lost 5 bases to trimming and J lost 6 bases; unmatched junction nucleotides: 8. Germline V CDR1 and CDR2: SGHNT, YENEEA. The CDR3, as DNA: TGTGCCAGCAGCCCGCGGGGAGCGGGAGCCGGGGAGCTGTTTTTT. Residues: CASSPRGAGAGELFF.

This chain uses TRBV7-9 with TRBJ2-7, with D unresolved. The CDR3 totals 11 residues. The V and J ends lost 2 bases and 5 bases respectively, with 4 bases between them. The germline V gene encodes CDR1 SEHNR and CDR2 FQNEAQ (reference sequence). The DNA of the CDR3 is TGTGCCAGCAGCTTATCGGACGAGCAGTACTTC. It is translated as CASSLSDEQYF.